The 4 T cell receptor beta chains below were found in one sample sequenced in a study of T-cell reconstitution after alpha-beta-depleted transplantation in children. Preparation of the TCRbeta library was carried out with unique molecular identifiers. TCRdb passed the PCR reads through MiXCR, listing each CDR3 protein once. The sample carries more than 60,000 distinct CDR3 sequences, 6% to 8% recorded once. The sample in question was PBMCs from the stem cell graft donor, obtained from the stem cell graft. These receptor sequences come from a human donor who donated a stem cell graft to a child with acute lymphoblastic leukemia.

The J gene is TRBJ2-6, the V gene TRBV29-1; 7 bases align to TRBD1. V lost 6 bases and J lost 0; bases outside the gene matches: 8. In germline, CDR1 is SQVTM, CDR2 ANQGSEA. This CDR3 contains 16 residues. Here the CDR3 reads CSVGDRASSGANVLTF. In DNA form, the CDR3 reads TGCAGCGTGGGCGACAGGGCGAGCTCTGGGGCCAACGTCCTGACTTTC.

A few counts support this clonotype. The chain has TRBV5-4 and TRBJ2-5, with D unclear. The V and J ends lost 3 bases and 3 bases respectively, with 9 bases between them. Germline V gene data show CDR1 as SGHNT and CDR2 as YYREEE (reference sequence). CDR3 length equals 13 residues. CDR3 sequence reads: CASSSWEEETQYF. The CDR3 nucleotides read TGTGCCAGCAGCTCCTGGGAAGAAGAGACCCAGTACTTC.

This clonotype appeared many times. The chain recombines TRBV12-3 or TRBV12-4 with TRBJ2-5; D may be TRBD1 (6 bases). The ends were cut back, 6 bases at V and 5 bases at J, with 13 bases in the middle. The CDR3 is made up of 13 amino acids. CDR3 in amino acids: CASRDSARETQYF. The DNA of the CDR3 is TGTGCCAGCAGGGACAGCGCCAGGGAGACCCAGTACTTC.

This clonotype has a count of ten or more. The J gene is TRBJ2-7, the V gene TRBV12-3 or TRBV12-4; TRBD1 aligns across 7 bases. The CDR3 runs 13 residues. V was pared by 3 bases and J by 3 bases, with 2 bases of the junction left unmatched. The CDR3 DNA reads TGTGCCAGCAGTTTGGGGACAGACTACGAGCAGTACTTC. It specifies CASSLGTDYEQYF.